Listed here is a single T cell receptor beta chain. Antigen unknown. This sample was included in a study of T cell repertoires and HLA-DP antigens. Study at large: Transduced HeLa cells presented HLA-DP to CD4+ T cells.

TCRdb's table, derived via immunoSEQ multiplex PCR, lists solely in-frame clones and lacks some. The table records about 110,000 clones, around 93% of them present only once. The CDR3 totals 14 residues. V lost 1 base and J 8 bases, leaving 14 bases between the germline ends. Looked up from germline, CDR1 is MGHRA and CDR2 is YSYEKL. Material for sequencing was CD4+ T cells from PBMCs. The chain recombines TRBV4-1 with TRBJ1-2, with TRBD1 as a possible D gene (5 bases). This TCR was sampled from a woman in her late teens or twenties in good health and CMV-seronegative. Here the CDR3 DNA reads TGCGCCAGCAGCCAAGTAGCGCCCAGGGAAGGCTACACCTTC. Residues: CASSQVAPREGYTF.